One sample yielded the 22 T cell receptor beta chains listed below, sequenced in a study of CD8 T cells in ankylosing spondylitis. TCRdb re-called the 5' RACE reads with MiXCR, one entry per CDR3 protein. The sample carries about 240,000 distinct CDR3 sequences, roughly a tenth recorded once. Sequencing was carried out using blood, either unsorted or a sorted T cell fraction (not recorded which). Every receptor here comes from a male donor with ankylosing spondylitis or in good health (not recorded which).

In this sample, this clonotype turned up a few times. J is TRBJ2-2 and V is TRBV12-5, with 8 bases lining up with TRBD2. The CDR3 has 16 amino acids. Germline trimming cut 4 bases from V and 1 base from J; bases unmatched to any gene: 5. In germline, CDR1 is LGHNT, CDR2 FRNRAP. CDR3 nucleotide sequence: TGTGCTAGTGGTTCACGGCTAGCGGGGAACACCGGGGAGCTGTTTTTT. It yields the protein CASGSRLAGNTGELFF.

This clonotype was seen repeatedly, ten times or more. This rearrangement joins TRBV15 to TRBJ2-5; D perhaps matches TRBD2 (6 bases). Germline CDR1 LNHNV, CDR2 YYDKDF (reference sequence). The CDR3 runs to 13 residues. Trimming removed 3 bases from V and 2 bases from J, with 7 bases in between. CDR3 sequence (DNA): TGTGCCACCAGCAGGCGGGATCAAGAGACCCAGTACTTC. Translation gives CATSRRDQETQYF.

J is TRBJ1-2 and V is TRBV28; D gene unclear. Germline V CDR1 and CDR2: MDHEN, SYDVKM. Trimming stripped 8 bases from V and 9 bases from J, with 22 bases between. This CDR3 has 14 residues. The chain's CDR3 is CASRKTPPDPSYTF. CDR3 DNA: TGTGCCAGCCGGAAGACCCCCCCGGACCCAAGCTACACCTTC.

In this sample, this clonotype turned up once. Possible read error: a much larger clone is one base away. This chain uses TRBV19 with TRBJ1-1; possibly TRBD1 for D (6 bases). The CDR3 sequence is 16 residues long. V was clipped by 4 bases and J by 3 bases, with 18 bases between them. Germline V gives CDR1 LNHDA, CDR2 SQIVND (reference sequence). CDR3 region: CASSTLRDTVDTEAFF. The CDR3 region has the DNA TGTGCCAGTAGTACACTCCGGGACACGGTGGACACTGAAGCTTTCTTT.

This clonotype was seen ten or more times. The V and J genes are TRBV4-2 and TRBJ1-5; D gene unclear. This CDR3 has 15 amino acids. In germline, CDR1 is LGHNA, CDR2 YNFKEQ. Trimming removed 1 base at V and 5 bases at J, with 12 bases between. The CDR3 nucleotides are TGTGCCAGCAGCCAAGGGTACGGGAGCTATCAGCCCCAGCATTTT. Protein: CASSQGYGSYQPQHF.

Ten or more counts support this clonotype. The chain couples TRBV10-3 to TRBJ1-5, with TRBD1 matching over 8 bases. Trimming at V came to 0 bases and at J to 6 bases, leaving 4 bases not matched to a gene. The germline V gene has CDR1 ENHRY and CDR2 SYGVKD. This CDR3 has 15 residues. The chain's CDR3 is CAISESDREGQPQHF. CDR3 sequence (DNA): TGTGCCATCAGTGAGTCGGACAGGGAAGGTCAGCCCCAGCATTTT.

This clonotype was recorded at least ten times. The rearrangement links TRBV12-3 or TRBV12-4 to TRBJ2-3; D remains unclear. Deletions cut 3 bases from V and 2 bases from J, with 9 bases between. This CDR3 has 14 residues. This CDR3 reads CASSLRRFTDTQYF. CDR3 nucleotide sequence: TGTGCCAGCAGTTTGCGACGGTTCACAGATACGCAGTATTTT.

This clonotype was observed at least ten times. The chain carries TRBV5-1 and TRBJ2-1; 8 bases match TRBD1. The CDR3 extends over 16 amino acids. CDR1 is SGHRS, CDR2 YFSETQ, per germline. V shed 4 bases, J shed 2 bases, and the junction held 8 bases outside the gene matches. The CDR3 here is CASSHGQGGTYNEQFF. The DNA for the CDR3 is TGCGCCAGCAGCCACGGACAGGGTGGGACCTACAATGAGCAGTTCTTC.

This clonotype was found many times. The CDR3 loop is CASRRETGADTQYF. The CDR3 DNA reads TGTGCCAGCAGGAGGGAGACAGGGGCCGATACGCAGTATTTT. The chain is built from TRBV12-3 or TRBV12-4 and TRBJ2-3; 8 bases map to TRBD1. V was pared by 6 bases and J by 6 bases, with 8 bases of the junction left unmatched. CDR3 length: 14 amino acids.

This clonotype occurred many times. The chain employs TRBV9 and TRBJ1-1; tentative D call: TRBD1 (5 bases). Germline V gene lookup returns CDR1 SGDLS and CDR2 YYNGEE. CDR3 length equals 18 residues. V lost 4 bases, J lost 4 bases, and 26 bases lay in between. In nucleotides, the CDR3 is TGTGCCAGCAGCACGCCCGGGGACGGCCGTGCCCCAACCACTGAAGCTTTCTTT. Its protein product is CASSTPGDGRAPTTEAFF.

This clonotype was observed at least ten times. The J gene is TRBJ1-5, the V gene TRBV5-6, with no clear D. The CDR3 is 16 amino acids. Germline CDR1 is SGHDT and CDR2 is YYEEEE. With 4 bases removed from V and 2 bases from J, the gap between germline ends came to 16 bases. CDR3 DNA sequence: TGTGCCAGCAGCCAAAGAACCCTCGGTGGCAATCAGCCCCAGCATTTT. The encoded protein is CASSQRTLGGNQPQHF.

The chain combines TRBV2 with TRBJ1-1; 8 nucleotides align to TRBD1. From germline, CDR1 is SNHLY and CDR2 FYNNEI. This CDR3 is built from 16 residues. Unmatched junction bases numbered 9, after V lost 6 bases and J lost 0 bases. The CDR3 DNA sequence: TGTGCCAGCAGCCTATTGGGACAGGCCATGAACACTGAAGCTTTCTTT. Its protein product is CASSLLGQAMNTEAFF.

This clonotype was counted at least ten times. This sequence joins TRBV12-3 or TRBV12-4 and TRBJ2-1, with a possible D match to TRBD1 (5 bases). V was trimmed by 6 bases and J by 9 bases, leaving 12 bases between them. The CDR3 is 12 amino acids. The CDR3 loop reads CASSFTRGEQFF. The CDR3 nucleotides read TGTGCCAGCAGCTTTACAAGGGGTGAGCAGTTCTTC.

The chain carries TRBV7-7 and TRBJ2-7, with 12 bases identical to TRBD2. There are 17 residues in the CDR3. CDR1 and CDR2 from the germline V gene are SSHAT and FNYEAQ (reference sequence). V lost 1 base to trimming and J lost 2 bases; unmatched junction nucleotides: 6. CDR3 in amino acids: CASSLGEGLAGPYEQYF. The CDR3 DNA follows: TGTGCCAGCAGCTTAGGGGAAGGACTAGCGGGACCCTACGAGCAGTACTTC.

This clonotype has ten or more counts. The J gene is TRBJ2-2, the V gene TRBV6-1; 8 bases fit TRBD2. The germline gives CDR1 MNHNS, CDR2 SASEGT. The CDR3 contains 15 residues. The V segment lost 1 base and the J segment 10 bases; nucleotides outside the gene matches: 8. CDR3 in DNA: TGTGCCAGCAGTGAAGTAGGAGCGGGAGCCCAGGAGCTGTTTTTT. Its protein is CASSEVGAGAQELFF.

This clonotype was observed once. Because the CDR3 is missing its conserved closing phenylalanine or tryptophan, this is likely a read error. The chain links TRBV20-1 to TRBJ2-1; D is perhaps TRBD2 (6 bases). Germline CDR1 DFQATT, CDR2 SNEGSKA (reference sequence). The CDR3 length is 11 residues. Here the CDR3 reads CGAGGGNEQFL. The CDR3 region has the DNA TGCGGTGCTGGGGGAGGCAATGAGCAGTTCCTC.

This clonotype was seen at least ten times. The V gene is TRBV12-3 or TRBV12-4, the J gene TRBJ2-1, with unresolved D. The CDR3 runs 13 residues. Trimming shortened V by 6 bases and J by 6 bases, and 12 bases separated the two germline ends. CDR3 coding DNA: TGTGCCAGCAGACGACAAGCCCTCAATGAGCAGTTCTTC. Its protein product is CASRRQALNEQFF.

Comment on this clonotype: A much larger clone differs from this one at a single base, so this may be a read error. The chain has TRBV10-3 and TRBJ2-2; D uncertain. The CDR3 is made up of 16 amino acids. The V gene's germline CDR1 is ENHRY and CDR2 SYGVKD. This chain's CDR3 is CASSESSFSDTGELFF. The CDR3, as DNA: TGTGCCAGCAGTGAGTCGAGCTTTTCGGACACCGGGGAGCTGTTTTTT.

This clonotype occurred many times. The chain joins TRBV6-5 to TRBJ1-1; 9 bases line up with TRBD1. Germline-derived CDR1 and CDR2 are MNHEY and SVGAGI. The CDR3 has 14 residues. After removal of 4 bases from V and 6 bases from J, the junction contained 6 bases not matched to a gene. The CDR3, as DNA: TGTGCCAGCAGTTTTGGACAGGGGAGGGCTGAAGCTTTCTTT. As protein: CASSFGQGRAEAFF.

The rearrangement links TRBV7-2 to TRBJ1-5, with 11 bases aligning to TRBD1. J lost 7 bases, V lost 1 base, and 3 bases had no gene match. Germline CDR1 is SGHTA and CDR2 is FQGNSA. The CDR3 consists of 15 residues. CDR3 amino acids: CASSLGTGGRQPQHF. The DNA for the CDR3 is TGTGCCAGCAGCTTAGGGACAGGGGGCAGACAGCCCCAGCATTTT.

This clonotype was observed many times. The chain has TRBV6-1 and TRBJ2-6; D uncertain. The CDR3 extends over 14 amino acids. Germline V gene sequence: CDR1 MNHNS, CDR2 SASEGT. Trimming removed 7 bases from V and 1 base from J, with 8 bases in between. The CDR3 DNA follows: TGTGCCAGCACCGGTAGTTCTGGGGCCAACGTCCTGACTTTC. Amino acid sequence: CASTGSSGANVLTF.

V gene TRBV7-8 combines with J gene TRBJ2-7; 7 bases are a match to TRBD2. The CDR3 length is 16 residues. Germline assignment: CDR1 SGHVS and CDR2 FQNEAQ. With 3 bases clipped from V and 4 bases from J, the junction kept 12 bases outside the gene matches. CDR3 amino acids: CASSFPSGGGPYEQYF. DNA of the CDR3: TGTGCCAGCAGCTTCCCCAGCGGCGGGGGACCTTACGAGCAGTACTTC. Using reference TRBV7-8 and TRBJ2-7 for the parts outside the CDR3, the full variable domain is GAGVSQSPRYKVAKRGQDVALRCDPISGHVSLFWYQQALGQGPEFLTYFQNEAQLDKSGLPSDRFFAERPEGSVSTLKIQRTQQEDSAVYLCASSFPSGGGPYEQYFGPGTRLTVT.